This T cell receptor beta chain is from a study of CD8 T cells in Susac syndrome. The V end was cut by 5 bases, the J end by 1 base, with 6 bases between. CDR3 size: 14 residues. Germline V gene sequence: CDR1 LNHDA, CDR2 SQIVND (reference sequence). The multiple sclerosis control group consisted of treatment-naive patients whose relapsing-remitting disease, which was either stable or active, fulfilled revised McDonald criteria. CD8+ and CD4+ T cells were negatively isolated; TEMRA cells were FACS-enriched. Reverse transcription used roughly 0.5 to 1 ug RNA and random hexamers. The immunoSEQ assay covered 54 Vbeta and 13 Jbeta segments for CDR3. TCRdb re-called the immunoSEQ multiplex PCR reads with MiXCR, one entry per CDR3 protein. The sample carries about 300,000 distinct CDR3 sequences, 75% to 85% recorded once. There are a few counts of this clonotype.

The J gene is TRBJ2-6, the V gene TRBV19, with no clear D. This receptor was identified in a human donor with multiple sclerosis. The source material was CD8+ T cells from PBMCs. Here the CDR3 DNA reads TGTGCCAGTAGTTTCAGATCTGGGGCCAACGTCCTGACTTTC. Amino acid sequence: CASSFRSGANVLTF.